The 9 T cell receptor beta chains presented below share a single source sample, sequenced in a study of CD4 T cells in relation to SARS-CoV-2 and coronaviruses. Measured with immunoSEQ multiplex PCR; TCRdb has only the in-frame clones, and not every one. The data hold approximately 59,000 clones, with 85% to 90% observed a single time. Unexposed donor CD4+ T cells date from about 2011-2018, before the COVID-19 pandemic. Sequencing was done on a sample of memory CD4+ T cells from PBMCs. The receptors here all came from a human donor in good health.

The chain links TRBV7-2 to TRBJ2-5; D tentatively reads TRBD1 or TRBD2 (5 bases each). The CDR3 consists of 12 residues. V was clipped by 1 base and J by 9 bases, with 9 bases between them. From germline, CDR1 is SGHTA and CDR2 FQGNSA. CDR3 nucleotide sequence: TGTGCCAGCAGCTTAGATCCGGGGCCCCAGTACTTC. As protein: CASSLDPGPQYF.

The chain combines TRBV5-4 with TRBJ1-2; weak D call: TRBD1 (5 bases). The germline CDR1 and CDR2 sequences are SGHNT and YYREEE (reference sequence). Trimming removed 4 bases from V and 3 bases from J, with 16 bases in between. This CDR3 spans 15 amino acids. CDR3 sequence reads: CASSPEEGRDYGYTF. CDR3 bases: TGTGCCAGCAGCCCTGAGGAGGGGCGCGACTATGGCTACACCTTC.

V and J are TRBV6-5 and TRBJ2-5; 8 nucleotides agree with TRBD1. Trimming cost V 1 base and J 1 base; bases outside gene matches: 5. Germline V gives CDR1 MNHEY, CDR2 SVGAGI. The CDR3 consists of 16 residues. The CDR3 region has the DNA TGTGCCAGCAGTTACTACTGGACAGGGCTCCAAGAGACCCAGTACTTC. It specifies CASSYYWTGLQETQYF.

CDR3 DNA sequence: TGTGCCAGCAGCCAAGTCACACCAGACAGGGAGGGGGGTCAGCCCCAGCATTTT. Translation: CASSQVTPDREGGQPQHF. The chain has TRBV3-1 (or the pseudogene TRBV3-2) and TRBJ1-5; 7 nucleotides agree with TRBD1. CDR3 length: 18 residues. The V segment lost 1 base and the J segment 6 bases; nucleotides outside the gene matches: 15. The V gene's germline CDR1 is LGHDT and CDR2 YNNKEL (reference sequence).

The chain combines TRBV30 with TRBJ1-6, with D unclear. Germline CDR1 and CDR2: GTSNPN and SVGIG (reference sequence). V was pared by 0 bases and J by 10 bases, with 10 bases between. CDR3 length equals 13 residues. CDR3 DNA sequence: TGTGCCTGGAGTGTACGTAGCTACTCACCCCTCCACTTT. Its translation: CAWSVRSYSPLHF. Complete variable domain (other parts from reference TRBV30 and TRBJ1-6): SQTIHQWPATLVQPVGSPLSLECTVEGTSNPNLYWYRQAAGRGLQLLFYSVGIGQISSEVPQNLSASRPQDRQFILSSKKLLLSDSGFYLCAWSVRSYSPLHFGNGTRLTVT.

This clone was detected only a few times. For the CDR3, the DNA is TGTGCCAGTAGGGATGCGACAGGGGGTTTGACTGAAGCTTTCTTT. The encoded protein is CASRDATGGLTEAFF. V and J are TRBV19 and TRBJ1-1; 9 bases agree with TRBD1. The germline CDR1 and CDR2 sequences are LNHDA and SQIVND (reference sequence). The CDR3 totals 15 residues. With 6 bases clipped from V and 5 bases from J, the junction kept 10 bases outside the gene matches.

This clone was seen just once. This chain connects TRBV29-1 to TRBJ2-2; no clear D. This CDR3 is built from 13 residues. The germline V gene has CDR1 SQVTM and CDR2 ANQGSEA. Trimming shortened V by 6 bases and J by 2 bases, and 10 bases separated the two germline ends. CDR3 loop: CSVSDGNTGELFF. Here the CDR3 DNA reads TGCAGCGTGAGCGACGGAAACACCGGGGAGCTGTTTTTT.

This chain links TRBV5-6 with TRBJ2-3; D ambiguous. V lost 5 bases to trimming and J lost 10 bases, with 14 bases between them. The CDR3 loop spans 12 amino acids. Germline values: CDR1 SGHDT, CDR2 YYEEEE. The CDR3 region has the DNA TGTGCCAGCAGTCATAACCTAAGGGCGCAGTATTTT. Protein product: CASSHNLRAQYF.

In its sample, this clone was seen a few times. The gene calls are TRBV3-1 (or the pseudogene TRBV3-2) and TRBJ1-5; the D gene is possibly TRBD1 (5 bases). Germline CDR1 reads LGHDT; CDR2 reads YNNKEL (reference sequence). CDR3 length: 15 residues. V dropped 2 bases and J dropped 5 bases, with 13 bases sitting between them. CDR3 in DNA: TGTGCCAGCAGCCAATTTGGGGGGGTTGATCAGCCCCAGCATTTT. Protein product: CASSQFGGVDQPQHF.